These T cell receptor beta chains were read from a single sample in a study of a mutant IDH1 vaccine in newly diagnosed glioma. No antigen has been identified for these receptors. Produced via immunoSEQ multiplex PCR; TCRdb's table is partial and in-frame only. This sample yields tens of thousands of clones, of which roughly 84% are seen a single time; roughly 12% belongs to the top ten. This material consisted of PBMCs, taken from a glioma patient whose treatment included an IDH1 peptide vaccine. The receptors stem from a man younger than 30 with glioma. Each CDR3 is given with its conserved first and last residue. The order of the fields is D gene, J gene, V gene, clone size, CDR3 DNA, CDR3 protein. The D gene is left open where the match is weak. A clone size is listed for some rows: how often the clone was seen (once, few, many), or a class if it is expanded.

NA TRBJ2-7 TRBV19 NA TGTGCCAGTAGTTTCGGGACGGTCGCTTCCTACGAGCAGTACTTC CASSFGTVASYEQYF
TRBD1 TRBJ1-6 TRBV18 once TGTGCCAGCTCTTCGGGACAGGCTGCGTATAATTCACCCCTCCACTTT CASSSGQAAYNSPLHF
NA TRBJ2-7 TRBV4-3 NA TGCGCCAGCAGCCAAGAGACTGGGGACGGACTTACCTACGAGCAGTACTTC CASSQETGDGLTYEQYF
NA TRBJ1-1 TRBV9 once TGTGCCAGCAGCGTCCCAGGGAACACTGAAGCTTTCTTT CASSVPGNTEAFF
NA TRBJ1-6 TRBV7-9 NA TGTGCCAGCAGTTCCCGTTCCTATAATTCACCCCTCCACTTT CASSSRSYNSPLHF
NA TRBJ2-3 TRBV11-3 NA TGTGCCAGCAGCTTAGCGGGGGTCACAGATACGCAGTATTTT CASSLAGVTDTQYF
NA TRBJ1-4 TRBV9 NA TGTGCCAGCAGCGTAGTGGGGGGCCGGGGAGAAAAACTGTTTTTT CASSVVGGRGEKLFF
NA TRBJ1-3 TRBV2 NA TGTGCCAGCAGTGGGGTCGGGTTTAGCTCTGGAAACACCATATATTTT CASSGVGFSSGNTIYF
NA TRBJ1-1 TRBV7-6 NA TGTGCCAGCAGCTTATGGGCAAACACTGAAGCTTTCTTT CASSLWANTEAFF
NA TRBJ1-1 TRBV7-2 NA TGTGCCAGCAGCTTGTCTCTTAAGAACACTGAAGCTTTCTTT CASSLSLKNTEAFF
TRBD1 TRBJ1-4 TRBV4-3 once TGCGCCAGCAGCCAAGAACCCAGGACAGGAAGGAGTGGAAAACTGTTTTTT CASSQEPRTGRSGKLFF
NA TRBJ2-5 TRBV27 NA TGTGCCAGCAGTTTTGGTCCCCAACCAGAGACCCAGTACTTC CASSFGPQPETQYF
TRBD2 TRBJ2-3 TRBV28 NA TGTGCCAGCAGTCCGACTAGCGGGAGCACAGATACGCAGTATTTT CASSPTSGSTDTQYF
TRBD1 TRBJ1-1 TRBV7-2 NA TGTGCCAGCAGCTTAGCGGTTCTCCAGGGGGTAGGAACTGAAGCTTTCTTT CASSLAVLQGVGTEAFF
NA TRBJ2-7 TRBV27 once TGTGCCAGCAGAGCTAGAGTCGAATCCTACGAGCAGTACTTC CASRARVESYEQYF
NA TRBJ2-1 TRBV7-9 NA TGTGCCAGCAGATCTCGGGCGAGCTCCTACAATGAGCAGTTCTTC CASRSRASSYNEQFF
NA TRBJ2-7 TRBV6-5 NA TGTGCCAGCAGTTACTCGGACACGTTTACCTACGAGCAGTACTTC CASSYSDTFTYEQYF
TRBD2 TRBJ2-1 TRBV5-1 NA TGCGCCAGCAGCTTGGCGGGGGGACTAGCGGGGACCGACAATGAGCAGTTCTTC CASSLAGGLAGTDNEQFF
TRBD1 TRBJ1-1 TRBV25-1 NA TGTGCCAGCAGGAGACAGGGTATGAACACTGAAGCTTTCTTT CASRRQGMNTEAFF
TRBD1 TRBJ2-7 TRBV30 NA TGTGCCTGGTCGACAGGGGCCGGGTCCTACGAGCAGTACTTC CAWSTGAGSYEQYF
TRBD1 TRBJ2-3 TRBV27 NA TGTGCCAGCAGTCAACTGACAGGGGGGCACACAGATACGCAGTATTTT CASSQLTGGHTDTQYF
NA TRBJ2-5 TRBV7-8 NA TGTGCCAGCAGCTTAGGTGGAGGGACAGAGACCCAGTACTTC CASSLGGGTETQYF
NA TRBJ1-1 TRBV6-5 few TGTGCCAGCAGACGATACACTGAAGCTTTCTTT CASRRYTEAFF
NA TRBJ2-1 TRBV19 once TGTGCCAGTAGTATAGTCAGCGGGCCATACAATGAGCAGTTCTTC CASSIVSGPYNEQFF
NA TRBJ2-1 TRBV6-6 NA TGTGCCAGCAGTCCCATAGCCTACAATGAGCAGTTCTTC CASSPIAYNEQFF
NA TRBJ1-1 TRBV6-4 few TGTGCCACCTACCTGGAAGCTTTCTTT CATYLEAFF
TRBD2 TRBJ2-1 TRBV29-1 NA TGCAGCGTTGTTCTTCTAGCGGGATTATACAATGAGCAGTTCTTC CSVVLLAGLYNEQFF
NA TRBJ1-6 TRBV5-5 once TGTGCCAGCAGCCCCGGCAGGGGTAATTCACCCCTCCACTTT CASSPGRGNSPLHF
NA TRBJ1-4 TRBV6-4 NA TGTGCCAGCAGTAGGACTACTAATGAAAAACTGTTTTTT CASSRTTNEKLFF
TRBD1 TRBJ1-1 TRBV9 NA TGTGCCAGCAGCGTAACAGGGGGGGGCACTGAAGCTTTCTTT CASSVTGGGTEAFF
TRBD1 TRBJ1-6 TRBV14 NA TGTGCCAGCAGCCAAGGGGAGGACAGGGGGTCCTATAATTCACCCCTCCACTTT CASSQGEDRGSYNSPLHF
NA TRBJ1-1 TRBV9 NA TGTGCCAGCAGCGTAGGCTGGAAGAACACTGAAGCTTTCTTT CASSVGWKNTEAFF